Listed below are T cell receptor beta chains from one sample, sequenced in a study of cytotoxic CD8 clonotypes in ibrutinib-treated CLL. Assay: immunoSEQ multiplex PCR; the TCRdb copy retains only in-frame clones and omits some. The repertoire has around 92,000 clones, approximately 77% of them found once; the top ten carry 20% to 25%. The source was PBMCs, collected after 24 months of ibrutinib treatment. The receptors originated from a human donor with chronic lymphocytic leukemia. Both conserved end residues are trimmed from each CDR3. D genes are given only for firm matches. Clone size is stated in some rows and not others, as once, few, many or a class when expanded.

v_gene,j_gene,d_gene,abundance,CDR3aa
TRBV28,TRBJ2-7,TRBD2,NA,ASSDSGRAYEQY
TRBV7-7,TRBJ2-3,NA,few,ASSLGIGTDTQY
TRBV4-2,TRBJ2-4,TRBD1,NA,ASSQGSTGAQNIQY
TRBV30,TRBJ2-3,NA,once,AWRETADTQY
TRBV2,TRBJ2-1,NA,once,ASTRTAPSSEQF
TRBV21-1,TRBJ2-2,NA,few,ASSRRLAVANTGELF
TRBV7-9,TRBJ1-3,NA,NA,ASSFLTTGNTIY
TRBV4-2,TRBJ1-6,NA,NA,ASSPPPGGPDSPLH
TRBV9,TRBJ1-3,TRBD1,NA,ASSAESGQGGNTIY
TRBV4-1,TRBJ2-1,TRBD1,NA,ASSLQGAGGIDEQF
TRBV6-6,TRBJ1-2,NA,NA,ASSPITNYGYT
TRBV9,TRBJ1-1,NA,NA,ASSTLGVNTEAF
TRBV6-4,TRBJ2-7,TRBD1,NA,ASSGRTGREEQY
TRBV2,TRBJ2-2,NA,NA,ASKTSTGELF
TRBV14,TRBJ2-2,NA,NA,ASSQRSTAGWPGELF
TRBV7-8,TRBJ2-2,TRBD2,NA,ASSPITTSGRAGTGELF
TRBV27,TRBJ1-5,NA,NA,ASSATVQGNQPQH
TRBV19,TRBJ1-1,NA,NA,ASSIESYTEAF
TRBV14,TRBJ1-2,NA,NA,ASSQDRGYT
TRBV5-6,TRBJ2-7,TRBD1,NA,ASSRRQGLTTGSYEQY
TRBV19,TRBJ2-5,TRBD1,once,ASSMTGPETQY
TRBV6-1,TRBJ1-1,NA,NA,ASGRVGSTEAF
TRBV25-1,TRBJ2-2,TRBD2,NA,ASSASGIGTGELF